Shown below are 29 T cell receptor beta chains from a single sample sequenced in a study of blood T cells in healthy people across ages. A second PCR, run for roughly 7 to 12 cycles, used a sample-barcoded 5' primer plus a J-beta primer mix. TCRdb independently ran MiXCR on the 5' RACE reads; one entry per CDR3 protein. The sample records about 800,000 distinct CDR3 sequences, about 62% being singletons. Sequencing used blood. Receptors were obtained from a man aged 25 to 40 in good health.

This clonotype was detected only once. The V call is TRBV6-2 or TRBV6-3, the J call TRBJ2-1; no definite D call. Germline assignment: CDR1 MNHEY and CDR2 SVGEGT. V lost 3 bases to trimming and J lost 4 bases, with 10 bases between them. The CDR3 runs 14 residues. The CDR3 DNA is TGTGCCAGCAGTTATAGGGTCCAGTACAATGAGCAGTTCTTC. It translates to CASSYRVQYNEQFF.

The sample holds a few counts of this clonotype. The CDR3, as DNA: TGCGCCAGCAGCTTAAACAGCGGGAGAGATACGCAGTATTTT. Its protein product is CASSLNSGRDTQYF. The chain links TRBV5-1 to TRBJ2-3, with 8 nucleotides matching TRBD2. The CDR3 covers 14 residues. The junction had 4 bases not matched to a gene; V was cut back by 2 bases and J by 5 bases. Germline assignment: CDR1 SGHRS and CDR2 YFSETQ. Based on the CDR3 plus reference TRBV5-1 and TRBJ2-3, the full variable domain is KAGVTQTPRYLIKTRGQQVTLSCSPISGHRSVSWYQQTPGQGLQFLFEYFSETQRNKGNFPGRFSGRQFSNSRSEMNVSTLELGDSALYLCASSLNSGRDTQYFGPGTRLTVL.

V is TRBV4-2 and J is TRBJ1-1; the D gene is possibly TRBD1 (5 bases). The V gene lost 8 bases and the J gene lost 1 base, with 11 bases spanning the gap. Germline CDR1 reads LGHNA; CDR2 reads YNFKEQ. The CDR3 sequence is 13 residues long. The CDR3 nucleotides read TGTGCCAGCGGTGGGGCAGGGAACACTGAAGCTTTCTTT. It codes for CASGGAGNTEAFF.

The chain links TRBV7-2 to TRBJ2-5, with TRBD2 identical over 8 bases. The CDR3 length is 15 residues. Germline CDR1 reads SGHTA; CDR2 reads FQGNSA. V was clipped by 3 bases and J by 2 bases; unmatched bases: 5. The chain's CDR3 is CASSFKRESQETQYF. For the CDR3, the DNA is TGTGCCAGCAGCTTCAAGCGGGAGAGTCAAGAGACCCAGTACTTC. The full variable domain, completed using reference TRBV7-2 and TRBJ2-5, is GAGVSQSPSNKVTEKGKDVELRCDPISGHTALYWYRQSLGQGLEFLIYFQGNSAPDKSGLPSDRFSAERTGGSVSTLTIQRTQQEDSAVYLCASSFKRESQETQYFGPGTRLLVL.

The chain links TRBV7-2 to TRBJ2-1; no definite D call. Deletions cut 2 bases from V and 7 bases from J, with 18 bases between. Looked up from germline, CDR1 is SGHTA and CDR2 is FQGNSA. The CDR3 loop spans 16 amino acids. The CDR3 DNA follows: TGTGCCAGCAGCTTAAGGGCCGCGATTGGACCAAATGAGCAGTTCTTC. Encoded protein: CASSLRAAIGPNEQFF.

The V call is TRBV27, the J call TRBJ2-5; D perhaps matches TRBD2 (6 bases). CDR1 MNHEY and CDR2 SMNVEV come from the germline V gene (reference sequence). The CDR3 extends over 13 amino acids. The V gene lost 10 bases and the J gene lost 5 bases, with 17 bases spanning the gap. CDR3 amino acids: CATGGDGQETQYF. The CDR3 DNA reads TGTGCCACCGGCGGGGACGGGCAGGAGACCCAGTACTTC.

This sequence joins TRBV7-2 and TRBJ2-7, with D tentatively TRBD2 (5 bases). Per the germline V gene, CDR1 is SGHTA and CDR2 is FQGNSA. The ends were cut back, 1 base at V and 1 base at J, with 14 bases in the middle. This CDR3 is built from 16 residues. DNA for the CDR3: TGTGCCAGCAGCTTAGGGACTTATAGCGTTTCCTACGAGCAGTACTTC. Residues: CASSLGTYSVSYEQYF.

The CDR3 DNA reads TGCGCCAGCAGCCAAGATCTTTCCGGGGCCAACGTCCTGACTTTC. Amino acids: CASSQDLSGANVLTF. The J gene is TRBJ2-6, the V gene TRBV4-3, with D hard to call. The CDR3 loop spans 15 amino acids. Germline lookup yields CDR1 LGHNA and CDR2 YSLEER. V lost 0 bases and J lost 4, with 7 bases in between.

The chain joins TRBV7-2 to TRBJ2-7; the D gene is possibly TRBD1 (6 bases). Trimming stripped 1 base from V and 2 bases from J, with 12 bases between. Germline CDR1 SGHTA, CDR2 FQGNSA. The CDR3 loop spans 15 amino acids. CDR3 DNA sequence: TGTGCCAGCAGCTTAGGCTCGTACAGGGCCTACGAGCAGTACTTC. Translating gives CASSLGSYRAYEQYF.

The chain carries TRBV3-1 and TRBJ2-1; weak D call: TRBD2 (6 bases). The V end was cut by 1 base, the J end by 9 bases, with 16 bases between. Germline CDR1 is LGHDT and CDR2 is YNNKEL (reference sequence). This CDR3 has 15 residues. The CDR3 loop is CASSQVGSGAREQFF. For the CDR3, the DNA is TGTGCCAGCAGCCAAGTTGGTAGCGGAGCCCGTGAGCAGTTCTTC.

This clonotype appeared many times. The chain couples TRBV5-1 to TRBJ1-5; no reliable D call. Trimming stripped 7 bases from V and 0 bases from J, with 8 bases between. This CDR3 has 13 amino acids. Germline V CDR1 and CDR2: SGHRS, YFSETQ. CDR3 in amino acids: CASAPSSNQPQHF. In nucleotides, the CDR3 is TGCGCCAGCGCCCCCTCTAGCAATCAGCCCCAGCATTTT.

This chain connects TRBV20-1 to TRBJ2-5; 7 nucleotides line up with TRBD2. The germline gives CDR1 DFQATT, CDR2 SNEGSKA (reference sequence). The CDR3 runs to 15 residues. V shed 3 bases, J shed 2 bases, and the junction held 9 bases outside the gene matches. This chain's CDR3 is CSASLGGSGQETQYF. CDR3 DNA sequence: TGCAGTGCTAGTTTGGGCGGGAGTGGTCAAGAGACCCAGTACTTC.

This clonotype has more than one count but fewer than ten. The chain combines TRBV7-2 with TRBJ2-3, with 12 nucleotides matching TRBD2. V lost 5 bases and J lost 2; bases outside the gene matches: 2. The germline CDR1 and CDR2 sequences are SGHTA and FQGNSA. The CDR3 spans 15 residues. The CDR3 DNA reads TGTGCCAGCAGCCGGACTAGCGGGAACACAGATACGCAGTATTTT. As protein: CASSRTSGNTDTQYF.

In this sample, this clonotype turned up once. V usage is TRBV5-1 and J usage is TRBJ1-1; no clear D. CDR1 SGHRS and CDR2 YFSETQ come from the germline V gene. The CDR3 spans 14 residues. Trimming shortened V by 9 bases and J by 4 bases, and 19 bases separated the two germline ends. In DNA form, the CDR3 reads TGCGCCACCTCACCCCCCGGGAAGAGCACTGAAGCTTTCTTT. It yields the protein CATSPPGKSTEAFF.

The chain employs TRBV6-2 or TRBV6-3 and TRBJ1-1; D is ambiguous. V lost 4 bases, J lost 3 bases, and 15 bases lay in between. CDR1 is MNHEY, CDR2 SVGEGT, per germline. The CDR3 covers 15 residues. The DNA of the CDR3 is TGTGCCAGCAGTTCCCACTCCTGGCGGGACACTGAAGCTTTCTTT. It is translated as CASSSHSWRDTEAFF.

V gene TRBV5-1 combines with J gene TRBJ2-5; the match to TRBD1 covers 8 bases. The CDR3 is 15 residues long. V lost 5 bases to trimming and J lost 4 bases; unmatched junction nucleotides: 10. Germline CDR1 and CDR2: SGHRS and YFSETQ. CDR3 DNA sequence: TGCGCCAGCAGTTTTCAGGGGGCAAGTCGAGAGACCCAGTACTTC. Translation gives CASSFQGASRETQYF.

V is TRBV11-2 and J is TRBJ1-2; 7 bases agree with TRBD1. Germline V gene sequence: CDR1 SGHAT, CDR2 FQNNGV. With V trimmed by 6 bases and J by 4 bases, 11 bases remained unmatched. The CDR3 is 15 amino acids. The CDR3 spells CASRSNRQGGYGYTF. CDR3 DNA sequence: TGTGCCAGCAGGAGCAATCGACAGGGCGGCTATGGCTACACCTTC.

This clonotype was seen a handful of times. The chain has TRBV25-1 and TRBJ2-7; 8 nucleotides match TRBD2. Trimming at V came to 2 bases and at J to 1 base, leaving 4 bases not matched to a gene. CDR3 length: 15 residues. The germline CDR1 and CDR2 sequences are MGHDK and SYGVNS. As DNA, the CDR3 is TGTGCCAGCAGTGAACCTACTAGCGGTTCCTACGAGCAGTACTTC. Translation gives CASSEPTSGSYEQYF.

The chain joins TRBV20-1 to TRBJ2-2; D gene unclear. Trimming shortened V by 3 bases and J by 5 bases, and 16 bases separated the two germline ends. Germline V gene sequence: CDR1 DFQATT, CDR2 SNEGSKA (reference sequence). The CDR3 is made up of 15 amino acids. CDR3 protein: CSASLNGGRTGELFF. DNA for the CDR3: TGCAGTGCTAGTCTAAACGGCGGTAGGACCGGGGAGCTGTTTTTT.

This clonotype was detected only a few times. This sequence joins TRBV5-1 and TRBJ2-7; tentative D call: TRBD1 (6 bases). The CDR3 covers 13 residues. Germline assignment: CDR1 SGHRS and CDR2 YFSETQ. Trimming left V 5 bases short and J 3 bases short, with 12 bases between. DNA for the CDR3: TGCGCCAGCAGTGACAGGTTAAACTACGAGCAGTACTTC. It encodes CASSDRLNYEQYF. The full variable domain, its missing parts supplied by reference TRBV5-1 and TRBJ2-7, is KAGVTQTPRYLIKTRGQQVTLSCSPISGHRSVSWYQQTPGQGLQFLFEYFSETQRNKGNFPGRFSGRQFSNSRSEMNVSTLELGDSALYLCASSDRLNYEQYFGPGTRLTVT.

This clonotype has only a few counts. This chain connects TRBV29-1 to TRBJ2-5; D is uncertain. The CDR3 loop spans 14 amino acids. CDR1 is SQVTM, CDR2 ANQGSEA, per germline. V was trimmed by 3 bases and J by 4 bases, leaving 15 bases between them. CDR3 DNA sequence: TGCAGCGTTGAGTTGGCACGCCGGAGAGAGACCCAGTACTTC. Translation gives CSVELARRRETQYF.

The CDR3 DNA is TGCAGCGTTGAACGTGGGTTAGGGGTGACCCAGTACTTC. Translation gives CSVERGLGVTQYF. The rearrangement links TRBV29-1 to TRBJ2-5; tentative D call: TRBD1 (5 bases). V dropped 2 bases and J dropped 7 bases, with 14 bases sitting between them. Germline CDR1 SQVTM, CDR2 ANQGSEA. This CDR3 is built from 13 residues.

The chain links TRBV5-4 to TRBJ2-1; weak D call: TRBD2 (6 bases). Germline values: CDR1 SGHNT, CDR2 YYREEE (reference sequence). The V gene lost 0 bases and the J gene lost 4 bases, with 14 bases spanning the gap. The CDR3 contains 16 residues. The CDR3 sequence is CASSLDPGDPYNEQFF. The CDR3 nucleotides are TGTGCCAGCAGCTTGGATCCGGGAGACCCTTACAATGAGCAGTTCTTC. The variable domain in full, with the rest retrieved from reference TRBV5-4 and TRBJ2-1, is ETGVTQSPTHLIKTRGQQVTLRCSSQSGHNTVSWYQQALGQGPQFIFQYYREEENGRGNFPPRFSGLQFPNYSSELNVNALELDDSALYLCASSLDPGDPYNEQFFGPGTRLTVL.

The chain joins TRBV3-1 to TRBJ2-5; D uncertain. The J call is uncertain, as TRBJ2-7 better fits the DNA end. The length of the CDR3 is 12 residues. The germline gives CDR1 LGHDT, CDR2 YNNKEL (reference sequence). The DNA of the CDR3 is TGTGCCAGCAGCCAAGATTTCGGCGAGCAGTACTTC. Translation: CASSQDFGEQYF.

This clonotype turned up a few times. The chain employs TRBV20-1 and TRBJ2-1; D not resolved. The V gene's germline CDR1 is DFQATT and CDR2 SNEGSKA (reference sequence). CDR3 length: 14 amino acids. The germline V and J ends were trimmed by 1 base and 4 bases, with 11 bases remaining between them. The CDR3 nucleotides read TGCAGTGCTAGAGGGGCCATTTTGTACAATGAGCAGTTCTTC. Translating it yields CSARGAILYNEQFF.

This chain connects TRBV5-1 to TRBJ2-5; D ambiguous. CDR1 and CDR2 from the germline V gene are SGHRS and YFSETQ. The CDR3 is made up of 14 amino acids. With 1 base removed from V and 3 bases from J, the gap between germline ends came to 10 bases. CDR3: CASSLSRQEETQYF. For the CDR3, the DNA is TGCGCCAGCAGCTTGAGTCGGCAAGAAGAGACCCAGTACTTC.

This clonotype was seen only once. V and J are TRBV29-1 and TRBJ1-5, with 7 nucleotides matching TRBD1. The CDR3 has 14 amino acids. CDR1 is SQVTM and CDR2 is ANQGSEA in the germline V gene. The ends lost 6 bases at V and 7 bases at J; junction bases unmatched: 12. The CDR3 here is CSVGEGGAWQPQHF. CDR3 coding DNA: TGCAGCGTGGGGGAAGGGGGCGCATGGCAGCCCCAGCATTTT.

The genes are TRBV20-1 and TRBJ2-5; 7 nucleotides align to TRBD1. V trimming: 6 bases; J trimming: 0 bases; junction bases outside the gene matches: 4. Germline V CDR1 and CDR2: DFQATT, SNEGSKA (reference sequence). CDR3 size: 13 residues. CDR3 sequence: CSATGTDQETQYF. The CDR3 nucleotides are TGCAGTGCCACCGGGACAGACCAAGAGACCCAGTACTTC.

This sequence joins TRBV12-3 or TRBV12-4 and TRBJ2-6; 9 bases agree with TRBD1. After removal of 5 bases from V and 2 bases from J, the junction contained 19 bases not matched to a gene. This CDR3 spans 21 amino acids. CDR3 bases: TGTGCCAGCAGTCTCCAGGCCATAACAGGGGGCTGGATTGCTGGGGCCAACGTCCTGACTTTC. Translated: CASSLQAITGGWIAGANVLTF.